This entry lists 8 T cell receptor beta chains sequenced from one sample in a study of shared clonotypes between healthy human individuals. Generated by immunoSEQ multiplex PCR, the TCRdb table keeps only in-frame clones and is missing some. The sample shows more than 2 million clones, about 95% of them seen only once. Cells designated naive CD8 were CD45RO-negative and were positively selected for CCR7, with terminally differentiated effector memory CD45RA+ cells excluded. Sequencing was performed on naive CD8+ T cells sorted from blood. Every receptor here comes from a man aged 18 to 29 in good health.

This CDR3 is CAWSPPGTENTEAFF. The CDR3 DNA sequence: TGTGCCTGGAGTCCTCCAGGGACGGAGAACACTGAAGCTTTCTTT. The V call is TRBV30, the J call TRBJ1-1; TRBD1 might be the D (5 bases). V was pared by 2 bases and J by 1 base, with 14 bases between. CDR3 length equals 15 residues. Per the germline V gene, CDR1 is GTSNPN and CDR2 is SVGIG (reference sequence).

The chain employs TRBV5-6 and TRBJ2-2, with D maybe TRBD2 (6 bases). In germline, CDR1 is SGHDT, CDR2 YYEEEE. CDR3 size: 17 residues. V lost 4 bases and J 2 bases, leaving 18 bases between the germline ends. In DNA, the CDR3 is TGTGCCAGCAGCCCCCCTTTTCTGGGACTTAACACCGGGGAGCTGTTTTTT. Its translation: CASSPPFLGLNTGELFF.

The V gene is TRBV7-9, the J gene TRBJ2-3, with unresolved D. CDR1 is SEHNR, CDR2 FQNEAQ, per germline (reference sequence). This CDR3 spans 15 amino acids. The V gene lost 2 bases and the J gene lost 2 bases, with 11 bases spanning the gap. In nucleotides, the CDR3 is TGTGCCAGCAGCTTACCGGTGGGCCACACAGATACGCAGTATTTT. It yields the protein CASSLPVGHTDTQYF.

The rearrangement links TRBV27 to TRBJ2-7, with 9 bases fitting TRBD1. CDR3 length equals 18 residues. With 3 bases clipped from V and 5 bases from J, the junction kept 17 bases outside the gene matches. The germline CDR1 and CDR2 sequences are MNHEY and SMNVEV (reference sequence). The CDR3 here is CASSFLHMGDRVVHEQYF. The CDR3 DNA follows: TGTGCCAGCAGTTTCCTCCACATGGGGGACAGGGTGGTGCACGAGCAGTACTTC.

This rearrangement joins TRBV19 to TRBJ2-1, with 10 nucleotides matching TRBD2. This CDR3 is 15 amino acids long. The ends lost 2 bases at V and 7 bases at J; junction bases unmatched: 5. Per germline, CDR1 LNHDA and CDR2 SQIVND (reference sequence). This chain's CDR3 is CASSISSGGPNEQFF. CDR3 DNA: TGTGCCAGTAGTATATCTAGCGGGGGTCCGAATGAGCAGTTCTTC.

This chain joins TRBV6-5 and TRBJ2-2; D is possibly TRBD2 (7 bases). The CDR3 totals 15 residues. V was pared by 2 bases and J by 10 bases, with 17 bases between. The germline CDR1 and CDR2 sequences are MNHEY and SVGAGI. CDR3 sequence: CASSYGSGGAEELFF. DNA for the CDR3: TGTGCCAGCAGTTACGGGTCGGGGGGCGCAGAGGAGCTGTTTTTT.

The chain links TRBV4-1 to TRBJ2-1; 11 positions agree with TRBD2. This CDR3 is 16 amino acids long. Per the germline V gene, CDR1 is MGHRA and CDR2 is YSYEKL. J lost 5 bases, V lost 3 bases, and 6 bases had no gene match. Here the CDR3 reads CASSHLAGGGNNEQFF. In DNA, the CDR3 is TGCGCCAGCAGCCACTTAGCGGGAGGGGGAAACAATGAGCAGTTCTTC.

The CDR3 here is CSVDPSEQFF. The CDR3 nucleotides are TGCAGCGTTGATCCCAGTGAGCAGTTCTTC. The chain employs TRBV29-1 and TRBJ2-1; D gene ambiguous. This CDR3 comprises 10 residues. Trimming took 3 bases from V and 9 from J, leaving 6 bases between them. Germline loops: CDR1 SQVTM, CDR2 ANQGSEA.